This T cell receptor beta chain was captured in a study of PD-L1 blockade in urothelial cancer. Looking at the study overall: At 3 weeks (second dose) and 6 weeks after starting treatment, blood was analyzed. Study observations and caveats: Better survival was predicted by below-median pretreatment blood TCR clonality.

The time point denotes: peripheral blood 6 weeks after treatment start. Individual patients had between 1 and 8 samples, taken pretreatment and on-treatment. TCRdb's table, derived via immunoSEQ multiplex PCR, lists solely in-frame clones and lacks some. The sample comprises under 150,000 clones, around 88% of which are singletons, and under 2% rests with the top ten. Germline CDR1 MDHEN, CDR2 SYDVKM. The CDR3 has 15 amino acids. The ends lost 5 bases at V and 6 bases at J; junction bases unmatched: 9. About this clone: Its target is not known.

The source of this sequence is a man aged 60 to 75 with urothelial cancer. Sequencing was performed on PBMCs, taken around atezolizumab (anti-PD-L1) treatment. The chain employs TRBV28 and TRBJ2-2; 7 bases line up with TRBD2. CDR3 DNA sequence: TGTGCCAGCAGTGCCCCGGGGGGTTCGTCCGGGGAGCTGTTTTTT. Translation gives CASSAPGGSSGELFF.